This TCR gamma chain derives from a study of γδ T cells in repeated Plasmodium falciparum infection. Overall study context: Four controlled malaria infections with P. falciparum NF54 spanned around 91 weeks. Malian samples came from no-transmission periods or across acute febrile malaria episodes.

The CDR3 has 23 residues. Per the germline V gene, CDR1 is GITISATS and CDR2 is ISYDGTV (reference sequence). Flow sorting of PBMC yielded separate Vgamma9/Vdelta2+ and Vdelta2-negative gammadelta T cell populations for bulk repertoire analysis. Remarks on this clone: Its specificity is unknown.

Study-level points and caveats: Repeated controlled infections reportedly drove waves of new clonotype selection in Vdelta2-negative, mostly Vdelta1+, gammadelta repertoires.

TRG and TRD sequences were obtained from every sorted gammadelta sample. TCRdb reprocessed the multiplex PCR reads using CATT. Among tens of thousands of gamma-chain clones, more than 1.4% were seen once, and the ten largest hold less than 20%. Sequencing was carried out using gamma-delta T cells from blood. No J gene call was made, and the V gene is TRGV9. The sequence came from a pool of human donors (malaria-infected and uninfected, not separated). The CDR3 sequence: CALWEVQELGKKTKGLGPGTKLF. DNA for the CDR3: TGTGCCTTGTGGGAGGTGCAAGAGTTGGGCAAAAAAACCAAGGGATTGGGGCCCGGAACAAAGCTGTTC.